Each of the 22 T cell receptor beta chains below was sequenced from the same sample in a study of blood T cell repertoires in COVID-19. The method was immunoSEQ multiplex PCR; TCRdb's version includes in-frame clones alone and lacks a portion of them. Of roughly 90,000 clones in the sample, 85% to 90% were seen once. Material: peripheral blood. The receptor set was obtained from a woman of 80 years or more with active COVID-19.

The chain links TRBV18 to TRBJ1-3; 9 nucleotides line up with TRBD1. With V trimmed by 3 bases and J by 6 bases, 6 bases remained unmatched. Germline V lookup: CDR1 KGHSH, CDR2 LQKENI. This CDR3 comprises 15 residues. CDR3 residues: CASSPSGQGKNTIYF. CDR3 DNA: TGTGCCAGCTCACCGTCGGGACAGGGAAAAAACACCATATATTTT.

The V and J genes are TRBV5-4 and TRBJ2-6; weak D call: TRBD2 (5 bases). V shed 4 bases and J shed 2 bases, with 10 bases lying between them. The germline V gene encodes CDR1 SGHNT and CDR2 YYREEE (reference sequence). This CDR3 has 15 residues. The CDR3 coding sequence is TGTGCCAGCAGCGCCGGGGTTGCTGGGGCCAACGTCCTGACTTTC. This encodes CASSAGVAGANVLTF.

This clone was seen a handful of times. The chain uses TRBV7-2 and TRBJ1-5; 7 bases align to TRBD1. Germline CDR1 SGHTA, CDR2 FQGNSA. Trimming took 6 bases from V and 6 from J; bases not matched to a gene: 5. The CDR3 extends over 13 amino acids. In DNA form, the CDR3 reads TGTGCCAGCAGTCGACAGGGCCTTCAGCCCCAGCATTTT. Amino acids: CASSRQGLQPQHF.

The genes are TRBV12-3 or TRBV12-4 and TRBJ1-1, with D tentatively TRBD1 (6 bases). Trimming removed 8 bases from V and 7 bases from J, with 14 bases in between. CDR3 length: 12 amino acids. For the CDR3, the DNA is TGTGCCAGCGCGGGGGGGGGCGGTGAAGCTTTCTTT. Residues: CASAGGGGEAFF.

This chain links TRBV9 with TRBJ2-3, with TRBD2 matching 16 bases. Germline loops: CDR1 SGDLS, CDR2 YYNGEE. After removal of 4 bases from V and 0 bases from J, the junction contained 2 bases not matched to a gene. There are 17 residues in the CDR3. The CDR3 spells CASSPGLAGGSTDTQYF. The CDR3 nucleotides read TGTGCCAGCAGCCCGGGACTAGCGGGAGGGAGCACAGATACGCAGTATTTT.

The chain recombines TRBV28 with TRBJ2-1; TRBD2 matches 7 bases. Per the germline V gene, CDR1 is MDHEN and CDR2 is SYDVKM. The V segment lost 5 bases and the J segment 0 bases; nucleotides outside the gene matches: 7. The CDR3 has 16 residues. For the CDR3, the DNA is TGTGCCAGCAGTAGAACCGGGGGGAGCTCCTACAATGAGCAGTTCTTC. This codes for CASSRTGGSSYNEQFF.

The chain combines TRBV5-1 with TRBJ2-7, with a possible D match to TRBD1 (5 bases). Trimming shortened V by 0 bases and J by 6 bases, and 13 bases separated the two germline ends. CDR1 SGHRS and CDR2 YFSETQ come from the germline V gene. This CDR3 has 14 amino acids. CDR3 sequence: CASSLEVQGSEQYF. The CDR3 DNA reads TGCGCCAGCAGCTTGGAAGTCCAGGGTTCCGAGCAGTACTTC.

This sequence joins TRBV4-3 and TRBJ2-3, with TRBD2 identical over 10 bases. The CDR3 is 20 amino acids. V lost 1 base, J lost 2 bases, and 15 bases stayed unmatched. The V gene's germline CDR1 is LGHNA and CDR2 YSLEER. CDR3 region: CASSQGRGGLAGGSTDTQYF. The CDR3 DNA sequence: TGCGCCAGCAGCCAAGGGAGAGGTGGATTAGCGGGAGGATCCACAGATACGCAGTATTTT.

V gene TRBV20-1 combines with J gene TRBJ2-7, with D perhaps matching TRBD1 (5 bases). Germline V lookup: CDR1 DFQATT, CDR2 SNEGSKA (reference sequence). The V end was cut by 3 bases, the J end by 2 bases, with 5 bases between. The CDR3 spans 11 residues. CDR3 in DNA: TGCAGTGCTAGGACAGCCTACGAGCAGTACTTC. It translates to CSARTAYEQYF.

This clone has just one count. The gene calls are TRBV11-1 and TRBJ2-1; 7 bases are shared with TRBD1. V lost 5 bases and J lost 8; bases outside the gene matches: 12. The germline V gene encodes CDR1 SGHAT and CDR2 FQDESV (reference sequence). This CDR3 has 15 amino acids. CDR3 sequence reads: CASSPVDRDFDEQFF. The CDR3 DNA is TGTGCCAGCAGCCCAGTCGACAGGGATTTCGATGAGCAGTTCTTC. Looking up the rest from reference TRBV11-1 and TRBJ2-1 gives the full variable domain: EAEVAQSPRYKITEKSQAVAFWCDPISGHATLYWYRQILGQGPELLVQFQDESVVDDSQLPKDRFSAERLKGVDSTLKIQPAELGDSAMYLCASSPVDRDFDEQFFGPGTRLTVL.

The chain's CDR3 is CASSSGTDTQYF. In DNA, the CDR3 is TGTGCCAGCAGCTCCGGCACAGATACGCAGTATTTT. The gene calls are TRBV7-2 and TRBJ2-3; D is ambiguous. The germline V gene has CDR1 SGHTA and CDR2 FQGNSA. V was trimmed by 4 bases and J by 1 base, leaving 3 bases between them. This CDR3 comprises 12 residues.

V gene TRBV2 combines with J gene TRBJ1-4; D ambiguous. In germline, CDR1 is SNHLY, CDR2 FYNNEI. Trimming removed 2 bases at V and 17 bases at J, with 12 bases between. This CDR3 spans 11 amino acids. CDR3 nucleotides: TGTGCCAGCAGTGAACTCCGAGTACCCTTTTTT. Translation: CASSELRVPFF.

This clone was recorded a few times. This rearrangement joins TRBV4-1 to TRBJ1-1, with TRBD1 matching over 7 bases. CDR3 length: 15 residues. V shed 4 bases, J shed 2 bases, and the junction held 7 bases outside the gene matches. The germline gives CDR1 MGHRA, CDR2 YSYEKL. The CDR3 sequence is CASSRGQATNTEAFF. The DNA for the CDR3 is TGCGCCAGCAGCCGAGGACAGGCCACAAACACTGAAGCTTTCTTT.

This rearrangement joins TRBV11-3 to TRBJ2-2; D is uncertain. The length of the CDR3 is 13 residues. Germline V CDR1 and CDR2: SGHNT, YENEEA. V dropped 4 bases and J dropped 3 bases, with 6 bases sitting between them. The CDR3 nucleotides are TGTGCCAGCAGCTCAATTGACACCGGGGAGCTGTTTTTT. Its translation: CASSSIDTGELFF.

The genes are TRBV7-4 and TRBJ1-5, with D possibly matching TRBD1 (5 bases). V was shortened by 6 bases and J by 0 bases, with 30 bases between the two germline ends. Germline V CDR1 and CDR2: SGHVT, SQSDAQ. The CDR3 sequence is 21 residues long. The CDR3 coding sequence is TGTGCCAGCAGAATAAATAATGACGGGACTCATGCAGCATATAGCAATCAGCCCCAGCATTTT. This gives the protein CASRINNDGTHAAYSNQPQHF.

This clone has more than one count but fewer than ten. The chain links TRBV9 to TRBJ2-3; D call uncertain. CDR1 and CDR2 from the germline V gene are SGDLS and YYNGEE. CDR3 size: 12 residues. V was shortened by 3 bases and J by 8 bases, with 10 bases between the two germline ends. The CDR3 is CASSAHPGTQYF. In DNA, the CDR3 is TGTGCCAGCAGCGCTCATCCGGGTACGCAGTATTTT.

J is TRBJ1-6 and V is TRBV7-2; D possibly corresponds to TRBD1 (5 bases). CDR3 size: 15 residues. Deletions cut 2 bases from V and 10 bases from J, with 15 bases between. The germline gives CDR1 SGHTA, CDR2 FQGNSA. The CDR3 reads CASSLQGRSGSPLHF. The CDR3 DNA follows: TGTGCCAGCAGCTTACAGGGTCGGAGTGGGTCACCCCTCCACTTT.

The DNA of the CDR3 is TGTGCCAGCAGCTTCGCCCCGGGGGGAGATACGCAGTATTTT. This gives the protein CASSFAPGGDTQYF. The rearrangement links TRBV7-2 to TRBJ2-3, with 7 bases fitting TRBD2. From germline, CDR1 is SGHTA and CDR2 FQGNSA. The CDR3 covers 14 residues. With V trimmed by 3 bases and J by 5 bases, 5 bases remained unmatched.

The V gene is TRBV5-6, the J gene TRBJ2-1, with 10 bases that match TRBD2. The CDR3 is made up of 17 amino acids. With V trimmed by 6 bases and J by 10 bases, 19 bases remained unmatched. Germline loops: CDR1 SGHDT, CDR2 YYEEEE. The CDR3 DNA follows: TGTGCCAGCACCATTCGGAGACTAGCGGGCCCTAGCGCCGAGCAGTTCTTC. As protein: CASTIRRLAGPSAEQFF. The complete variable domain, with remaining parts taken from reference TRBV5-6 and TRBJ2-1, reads DAGVTQSPTHLIKTRGQQVTLRCSPKSGHDTVSWYQQALGQGPQFIFQYYEEEERQRGNFPDRFSGHQFPNYSSELNVNALLLGDSALYLCASTIRRLAGPSAEQFFGPGTRLTVL.

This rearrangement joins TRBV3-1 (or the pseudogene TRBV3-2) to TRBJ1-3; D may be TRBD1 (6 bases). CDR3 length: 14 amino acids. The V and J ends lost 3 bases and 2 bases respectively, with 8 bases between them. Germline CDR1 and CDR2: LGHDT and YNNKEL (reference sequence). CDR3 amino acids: CASSHTGTGNTIYF. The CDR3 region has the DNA TGTGCCAGCAGCCACACAGGGACTGGAAACACCATATATTTT.

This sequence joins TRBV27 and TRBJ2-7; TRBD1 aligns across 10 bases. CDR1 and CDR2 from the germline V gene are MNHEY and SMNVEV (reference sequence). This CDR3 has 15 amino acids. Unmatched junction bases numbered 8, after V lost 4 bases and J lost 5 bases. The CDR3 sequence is CASSSLGTGAHEQYF. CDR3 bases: TGTGCCAGCAGTTCCCTGGGGACAGGGGCCCACGAGCAGTACTTC.

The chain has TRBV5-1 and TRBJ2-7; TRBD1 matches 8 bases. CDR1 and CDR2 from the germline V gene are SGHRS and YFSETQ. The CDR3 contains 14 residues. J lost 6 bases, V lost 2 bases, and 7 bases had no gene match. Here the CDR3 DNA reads TGCGCCAGCAGCTTCCGGCAGGGGGCCATCGAGCAGTACTTC. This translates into CASSFRQGAIEQYF.